This entry lists 14 T cell receptor beta chains sequenced from one sample in a study of identical twins. TCRdb processed the 5' RACE reads anew with MiXCR; each CDR3 protein has one entry. The sample holds approximately 890,000 distinct CDR3 sequences, roughly an eighth seen once. In addition, the sample was reused for a study of yellow fever vaccine responses in identical twins.

The sequencing sample was made of PBMCs. The receptors shown here come from a woman under 30 in good health.

V usage is TRBV12-5 and J usage is TRBJ2-2; no reliable D call. V was cut by 0 bases and J by 2 bases, with 7 bases left in between. Germline-derived CDR1 and CDR2 are LGHNT and FRNRAP. The length of the CDR3 is 15 residues. CDR3 protein: CASGLVLPNTGELFF. The CDR3 nucleotides are TGTGCTAGTGGTTTGGTACTGCCCAACACCGGGGAGCTGTTTTTT.

This clonotype was detected only a few times. The V gene is TRBV27, the J gene TRBJ2-5, with 14 bases lining up with TRBD2. Trimming cost V 5 bases and J 6 bases; bases outside gene matches: 8. This CDR3 has 16 amino acids. Germline V lookup: CDR1 MNHEY, CDR2 SMNVEV (reference sequence). CDR3 sequence (DNA): TGTGCCAGCAGTCCGGGACTAGCGGGAGAGCGGAAGACCCAGTACTTC. Its translation is CASSPGLAGERKTQYF.

The genes are TRBV19 and TRBJ2-5; D may match TRBD1 or TRBD2 (6 bases each). Germline V lookup: CDR1 LNHDA, CDR2 SQIVND (reference sequence). The V end was cut by 3 bases, the J end by 7 bases, with 18 bases between. The CDR3 extends over 15 amino acids. CDR3 loop: CASSISILQGGTQYF. The CDR3 DNA reads TGTGCCAGTAGTATTTCCATCCTACAGGGAGGGACCCAGTACTTC.

The chain combines TRBV29-1 with TRBJ2-1; D unclear. V lost 2 bases, J lost 6 bases, and 5 bases lay in between. This CDR3 has 11 amino acids. The germline CDR1 and CDR2 sequences are SQVTM and ANQGSEA. The CDR3 is CSVERVNEQFF. As DNA, the CDR3 is TGCAGCGTTGAACGGGTCAATGAGCAGTTCTTC.

The chain couples TRBV18 to TRBJ2-1; 10 bases are a match to TRBD1. This CDR3 region has 14 residues. The V gene's germline CDR1 is KGHSH and CDR2 LQKENI. The V segment lost 9 bases and the J segment 2 bases; nucleotides outside the gene matches: 4. In DNA, the CDR3 is TGTGCCAGTGACAGGGGGCCCACCTACAATGAGCAGTTCTTC. Translation gives CASDRGPTYNEQFF.

The chain recombines TRBV9 with TRBJ2-1; 9 positions agree with TRBD1. The CDR3 loop spans 16 amino acids. V lost 3 bases to trimming and J lost 8 bases; unmatched junction nucleotides: 12. Germline V lookup: CDR1 SGDLS, CDR2 YYNGEE. The DNA for the CDR3 is TGTGCCAGCAGCGCCTACCTCGGGACAGGGTCTTATGAGCAGTTCTTC. Protein sequence: CASSAYLGTGSYEQFF.

This clonotype was seen only a few times. This rearrangement joins TRBV6-5 to TRBJ1-2; perhaps TRBD1 as D (6 bases). Germline V gene data show CDR1 as MNHEY and CDR2 as SVGAGI. Trimming removed 0 bases at V and 4 bases at J, with 15 bases between. The CDR3 has 16 residues. Here the CDR3 reads CASSYSSGGQGYGYTF. The CDR3 DNA sequence: TGTGCCAGCAGTTACTCGTCCGGGGGGCAAGGCTATGGCTACACCTTC.

In its sample, this clonotype was seen a few times. The V and J genes are TRBV7-8 and TRBJ2-7, with 10 bases matching TRBD1. Germline lookup yields CDR1 SGHVS and CDR2 FQNEAQ. The CDR3 is 15 amino acids. The trim removed 6 bases at V and 4 bases at J, leaving 9 bases unmatched. CDR3 coding DNA: TGTGCCAGCAGTACCCAGGACAGGGGGACGTACGAGCAGTACTTC. Translated: CASSTQDRGTYEQYF.

This chain joins TRBV12-5 and TRBJ2-2; D might be TRBD1 (5 bases). The germline gives CDR1 LGHNT, CDR2 FRNRAP. Trimming pared 3 bases from V and 6 bases from J, leaving 8 bases between. The CDR3 length is 13 residues. CDR3 DNA sequence: TGTGCTAGTGGTTTAGTAGGGGCCGGGGAGCTGTTTTTT. Protein product: CASGLVGAGELFF.

The chain is built from TRBV6-1 and TRBJ2-7; no reliable D call. Trimming removed 4 bases at V and 4 bases at J, with 8 bases between. Germline values: CDR1 MNHNS, CDR2 SASEGT. The CDR3 is 12 amino acids. The CDR3, as DNA: TGTGCCAGCAGTGTTGGAGCTTACGAGCAGTACGTC. Protein product: CASSVGAYEQYV.

V usage is TRBV12-3 or TRBV12-4 and J usage is TRBJ2-7, with D unresolved. V lost 5 bases, J lost 9 bases, and 14 bases lay in between. This CDR3 has 12 residues. The CDR3 region has the DNA TGTGCCAGCAGTGGCCCGGAGTGGGTGCAGTACTTC. Translating gives CASSGPEWVQYF.

V usage is TRBV29-1 and J usage is TRBJ2-3, with D hard to call. This CDR3 is 15 amino acids long. CDR1 is SQVTM and CDR2 is ANQGSEA in the germline V gene. CDR3 nucleotide sequence: TGCAGTCCCCCTCCAGCGTCCCCCCCAACAGATACGCAGTATTTT. Amino acids: CSPPPASPPTDTQYF.

In its sample, this clonotype was seen a few times. The V call is TRBV24-1, the J call TRBJ2-5; D could derive from TRBD1 or TRBD2 (5 bases each). Between the trimmed V and J ends, which lost 2 bases and 1 base, there was a span of 13 bases. The CDR3 is made up of 16 amino acids. Germline CDR1 and CDR2: KGHDR and SFDVKD. The CDR3 loop reads CATSDWGSTAQETQYF. DNA of the CDR3: TGTGCCACCAGTGATTGGGGGAGCACAGCCCAAGAGACCCAGTACTTC.

The sample holds one count of this clonotype. A junction boundary mismatches the germline segment, possibly from a read error. V usage is TRBV20-1 and J usage is TRBJ2-3, with D tentatively TRBD2 (5 bases). The CDR3 runs to 12 residues. CDR1 is DFQATT, CDR2 SNEGSKA, per germline (reference sequence). The CDR3 here is CGACPGIDTQYF. CDR3 nucleotides: TGCGGTGCTTGCCCGGGGATTGATACGCAGTATTTT.